This TCR beta chain was captured by sequencing in a study of shared clonotypes between healthy human individuals. Study findings and constraints: A handful of donors shared about 4.5% of their naive CD4 clonotypes. With few donors, the genetic and exposure-history diversity represented was limited. Tissues were not sampled, only blood, and their repertoires likely differ.

This clone was found many times. What it binds is not known. Germline V CDR1 and CDR2: MNHNY, SVGAGI (reference sequence). The length of the CDR3 is 14 residues. Trimming took off 0 bases at V and 0 bases at J, with 5 bases between the two ends. The donors, all of them Caucasian adults, lived in Nashville, Tennessee. This table comes from immunoSEQ multiplex PCR, and its TCRdb copy is limited to in-frame clones, with some not included. Seen here are about 680,000 clones, roughly 70% observed once, and the top ten hold about 1.7%. The sequence came from a young woman in good health. The V call is TRBV6-6, the J call TRBJ1-2, with D hard to call. Sequencing was performed on memory CD4+ T cells sorted from blood. The subset was: CD45RA-negative fraction. CDR3 bases: TGTGCCAGCAGTTACTCGGGAGCTAACTATGGCTACACCTTC. Residues: CASSYSGANYGYTF.